This T cell receptor (beta chain) was identified in a study of T-cell memory formation after mild COVID-19. V lost 7 bases to trimming and J lost 2 bases, with 12 bases between them. The CDR3 has 13 amino acids. Germline V gene sequence: CDR1 DFQATT, CDR2 SNEGSKA (reference sequence). Remarks on this clonotype: Its antigen is still unknown.

TCR alpha and TCR beta cDNA libraries with sample barcodes and UMIs came from 5'RACE using constant-segment primers. Via MiXCR, TCRdb re-called the 5' RACE reads, giving one row per CDR3 protein. The sample records roughly 400,000 distinct CDR3 sequences, about a sixth being singletons. Study-level results: Second-wave clones with a day 37 peak had unconfirmed SARS-CoV-2 specificity. Contracting clones from day 15 to 85 showed balanced CD4/CD8; later expanders favored CD4+. The main location of contracting CD4+ clones was CM and EM, and that of contracting CD8+ clones was EMRA.

The sequencing input was PBMCs or a T cell subset sorted from them (not recorded which). The rearrangement uses TRBV20-1 and TRBJ1-5, with D maybe TRBD1 (5 bases). The receptor's source is a man aged 18 to 29 who had mild COVID-19 (a few samples of this study predate the infection). Cell type and time point are not known. The CDR3 protein is CSVRRGGNQPQHF. CDR3 DNA: TGCAGTGTCAGGCGAGGGGGCAATCAGCCCCAGCATTTT.